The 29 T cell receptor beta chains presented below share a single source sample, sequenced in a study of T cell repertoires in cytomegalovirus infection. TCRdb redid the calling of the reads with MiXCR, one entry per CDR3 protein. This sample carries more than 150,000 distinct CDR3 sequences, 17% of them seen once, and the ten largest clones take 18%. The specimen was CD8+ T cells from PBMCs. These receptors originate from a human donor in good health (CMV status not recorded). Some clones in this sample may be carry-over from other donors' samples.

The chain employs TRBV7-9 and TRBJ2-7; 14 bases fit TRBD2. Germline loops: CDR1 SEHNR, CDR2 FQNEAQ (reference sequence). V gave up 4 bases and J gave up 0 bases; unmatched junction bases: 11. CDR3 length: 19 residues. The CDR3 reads CASSSTGTSGSPSSYEQYF. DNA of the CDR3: TGTGCCAGCAGCTCGACCGGGACTAGCGGGAGCCCTAGCTCCTACGAGCAGTACTTC.

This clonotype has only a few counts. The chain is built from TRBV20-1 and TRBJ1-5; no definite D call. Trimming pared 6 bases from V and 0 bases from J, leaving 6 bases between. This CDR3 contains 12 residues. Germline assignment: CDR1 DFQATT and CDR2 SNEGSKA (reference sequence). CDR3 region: CSALYSNQPQHF. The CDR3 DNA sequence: TGCAGTGCGTTATATAGCAATCAGCCCCAGCATTTT.

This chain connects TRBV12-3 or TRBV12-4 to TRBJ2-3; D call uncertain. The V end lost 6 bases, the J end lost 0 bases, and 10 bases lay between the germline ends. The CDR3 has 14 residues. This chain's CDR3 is CASSRPKSTDTQYF. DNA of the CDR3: TGTGCCAGCAGCCGACCCAAGAGCACAGATACGCAGTATTTT.

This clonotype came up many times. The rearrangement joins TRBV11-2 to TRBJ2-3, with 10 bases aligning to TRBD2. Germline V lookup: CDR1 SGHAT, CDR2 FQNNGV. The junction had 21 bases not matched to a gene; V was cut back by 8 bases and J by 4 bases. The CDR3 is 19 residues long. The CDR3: CASQIKRTSGRGKPDTQYF. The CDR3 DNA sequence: TGTGCCAGCCAAATTAAAAGGACGAGCGGGAGGGGGAAACCAGATACGCAGTATTTT.

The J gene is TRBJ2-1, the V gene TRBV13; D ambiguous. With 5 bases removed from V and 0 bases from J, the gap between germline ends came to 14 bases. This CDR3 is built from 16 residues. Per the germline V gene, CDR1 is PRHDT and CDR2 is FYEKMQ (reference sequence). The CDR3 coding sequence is TGTGCCAGCAGCCCCTATGGACGCCTCTCCTACAATGAGCAGTTCTTC. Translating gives CASSPYGRLSYNEQFF.

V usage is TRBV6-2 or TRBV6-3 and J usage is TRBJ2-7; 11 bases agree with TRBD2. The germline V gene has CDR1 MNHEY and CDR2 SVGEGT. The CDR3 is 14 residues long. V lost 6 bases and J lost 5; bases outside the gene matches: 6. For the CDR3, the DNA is TGTGCCAGCAGCCAACTAGCGGGAGTAAACGAGCAGTACTTC. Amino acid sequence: CASSQLAGVNEQYF.

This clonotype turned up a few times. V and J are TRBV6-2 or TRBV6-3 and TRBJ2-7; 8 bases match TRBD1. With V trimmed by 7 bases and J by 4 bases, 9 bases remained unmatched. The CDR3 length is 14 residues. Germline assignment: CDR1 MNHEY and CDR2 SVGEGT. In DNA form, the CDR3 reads TGTGCCAGCACCGTACAGGGGGAGAATTACGAGCAGTACTTC. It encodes CASTVQGENYEQYF.

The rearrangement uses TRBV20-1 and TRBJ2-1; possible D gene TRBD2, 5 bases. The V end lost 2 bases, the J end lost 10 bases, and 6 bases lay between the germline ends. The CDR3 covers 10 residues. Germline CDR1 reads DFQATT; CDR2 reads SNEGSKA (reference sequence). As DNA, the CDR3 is TGCAGTGCTAGACGGGGAGAGCAGTTCTTC. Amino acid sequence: CSARRGEQFF.

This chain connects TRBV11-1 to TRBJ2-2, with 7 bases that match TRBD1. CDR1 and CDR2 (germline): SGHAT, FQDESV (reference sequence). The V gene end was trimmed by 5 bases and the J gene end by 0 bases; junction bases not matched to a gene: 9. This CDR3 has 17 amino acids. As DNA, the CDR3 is TGTGCCAGCAGCAGGTCTTCGGGACAGCCGAACACCGGGGAGCTGTTTTTT. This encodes CASSRSSGQPNTGELFF.

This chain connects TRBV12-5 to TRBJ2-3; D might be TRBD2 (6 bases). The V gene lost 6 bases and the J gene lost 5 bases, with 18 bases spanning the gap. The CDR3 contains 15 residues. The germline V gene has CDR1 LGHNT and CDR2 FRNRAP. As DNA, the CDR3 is TGTGCTAGTGGCAGCTTACGCGGGGTCGGAGATACGCAGTATTTT. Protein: CASGSLRGVGDTQYF.

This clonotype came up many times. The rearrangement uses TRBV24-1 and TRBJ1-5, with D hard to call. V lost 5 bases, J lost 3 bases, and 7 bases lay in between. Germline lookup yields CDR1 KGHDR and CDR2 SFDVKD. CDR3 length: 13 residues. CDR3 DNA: TGTGCCACCAGTGTCTCACACAATCAGCCCCAGCATTTT. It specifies CATSVSHNQPQHF.

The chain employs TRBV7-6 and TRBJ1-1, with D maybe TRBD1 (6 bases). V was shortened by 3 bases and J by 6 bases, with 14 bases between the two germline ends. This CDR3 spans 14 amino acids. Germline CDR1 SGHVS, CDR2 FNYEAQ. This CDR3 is CASSFGGQHSEAFF. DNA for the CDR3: TGTGCCAGCAGCTTTGGGGGGCAGCACTCTGAAGCTTTCTTT.

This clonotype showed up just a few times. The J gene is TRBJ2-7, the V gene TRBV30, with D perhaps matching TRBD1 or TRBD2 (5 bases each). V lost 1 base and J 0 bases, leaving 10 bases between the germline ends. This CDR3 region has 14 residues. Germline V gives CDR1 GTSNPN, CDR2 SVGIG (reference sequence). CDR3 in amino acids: CAWSGPGTSYEQYF. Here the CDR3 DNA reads TGTGCCTGGAGTGGACCCGGGACCTCCTACGAGCAGTACTTC. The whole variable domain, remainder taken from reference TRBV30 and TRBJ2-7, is SQTIHQWPATLVQPVGSPLSLECTVEGTSNPNLYWYRQAAGRGLQLLFYSVGIGQISSEVPQNLSASRPQDRQFILSSKKLLLSDSGFYLCAWSGPGTSYEQYFGPGTRLTVT.

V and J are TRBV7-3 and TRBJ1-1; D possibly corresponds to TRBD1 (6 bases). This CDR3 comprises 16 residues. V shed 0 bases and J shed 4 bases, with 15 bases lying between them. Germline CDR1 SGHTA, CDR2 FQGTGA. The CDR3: CASSLTHAGGLTEAFF. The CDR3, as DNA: TGTGCCAGCAGCTTAACGCATGCTGGGGGGCTCACTGAAGCTTTCTTT. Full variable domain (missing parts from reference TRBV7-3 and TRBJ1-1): GAGVSQTPSNKVTEKGKYVELRCDPISGHTALYWYRQSLGQGPEFLIYFQGTGAADDSGLPNDRFFAVRPEGSVSTLKIQRTERGDSAVYLCASSLTHAGGLTEAFFGQGTRLTVV.

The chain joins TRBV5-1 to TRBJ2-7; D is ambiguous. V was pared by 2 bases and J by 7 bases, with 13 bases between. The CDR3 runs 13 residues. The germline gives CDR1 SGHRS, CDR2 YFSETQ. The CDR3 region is CASSLDGTGEQYF. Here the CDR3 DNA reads TGCGCCAGCAGCTTAGACGGAACTGGGGAGCAGTACTTC.

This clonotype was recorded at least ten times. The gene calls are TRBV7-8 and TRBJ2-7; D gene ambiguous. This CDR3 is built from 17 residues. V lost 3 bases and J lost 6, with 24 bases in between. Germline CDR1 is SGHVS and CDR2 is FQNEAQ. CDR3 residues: CASSLESVGPLSIEQYF. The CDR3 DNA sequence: TGTGCCAGCAGCTTGGAATCCGTTGGCCCACTCTCTATCGAGCAGTACTTC.

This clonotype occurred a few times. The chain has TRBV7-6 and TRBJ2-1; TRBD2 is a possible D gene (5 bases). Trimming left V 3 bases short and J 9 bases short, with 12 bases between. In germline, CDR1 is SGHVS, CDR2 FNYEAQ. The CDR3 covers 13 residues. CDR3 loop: CASSFRDPGEQFF. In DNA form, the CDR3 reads TGTGCCAGCAGCTTTCGGGATCCGGGTGAGCAGTTCTTC.

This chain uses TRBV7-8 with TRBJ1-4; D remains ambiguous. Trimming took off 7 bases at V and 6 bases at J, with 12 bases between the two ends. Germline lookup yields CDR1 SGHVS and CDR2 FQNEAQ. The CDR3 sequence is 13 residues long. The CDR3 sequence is CASKGRSDEKLFF. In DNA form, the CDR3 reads TGTGCCAGCAAAGGGAGGTCGGATGAAAAACTGTTTTTT.

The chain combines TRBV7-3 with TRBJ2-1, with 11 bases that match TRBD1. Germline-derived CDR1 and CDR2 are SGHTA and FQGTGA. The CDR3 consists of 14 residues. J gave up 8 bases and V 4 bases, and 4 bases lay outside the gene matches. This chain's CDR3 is CASSSMGQGDEQFF. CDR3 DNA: TGTGCCAGCAGCTCAATGGGACAGGGGGATGAGCAGTTCTTC.

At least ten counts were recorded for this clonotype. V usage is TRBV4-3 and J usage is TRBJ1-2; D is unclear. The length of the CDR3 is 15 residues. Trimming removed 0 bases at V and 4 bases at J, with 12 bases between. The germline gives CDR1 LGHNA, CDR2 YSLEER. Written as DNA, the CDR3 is TGCGCCAGCAGCCAAGACTATGGAGCAAGCTATGGCTACACCTTC. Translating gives CASSQDYGASYGYTF.

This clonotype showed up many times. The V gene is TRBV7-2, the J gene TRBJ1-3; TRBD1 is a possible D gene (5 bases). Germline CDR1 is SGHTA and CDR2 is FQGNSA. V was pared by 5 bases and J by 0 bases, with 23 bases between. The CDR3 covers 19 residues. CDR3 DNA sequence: TGTGCCAGCAGCACCAGAGGGACGGACGCCTTAATCTCTGGAAACACCATATATTTT. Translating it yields CASSTRGTDALISGNTIYF.

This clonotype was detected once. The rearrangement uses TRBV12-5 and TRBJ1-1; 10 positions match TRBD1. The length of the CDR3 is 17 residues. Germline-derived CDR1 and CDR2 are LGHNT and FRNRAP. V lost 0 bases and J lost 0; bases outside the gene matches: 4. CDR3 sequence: CASGLVRTGGMNTEAFF. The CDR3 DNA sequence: TGTGCTAGTGGTTTGGTCCGGACAGGGGGGATGAACACTGAAGCTTTCTTT.

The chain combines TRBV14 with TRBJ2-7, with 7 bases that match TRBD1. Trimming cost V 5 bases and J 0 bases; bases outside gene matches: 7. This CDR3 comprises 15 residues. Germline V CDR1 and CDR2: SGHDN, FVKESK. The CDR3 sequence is CASSSTRQGSYEQYF. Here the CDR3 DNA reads TGTGCCAGCAGCTCGACTCGACAGGGCTCCTACGAGCAGTACTTC.

The CDR3 protein is CANSWDRGRVGYEQYF. CDR3 nucleotides: TGTGCCAACTCGTGGGACAGGGGGCGAGTCGGCTACGAGCAGTACTTC. V gene TRBV2 combines with J gene TRBJ2-7; TRBD1 aligns across 12 bases. The CDR3 has 16 residues. Germline lookup yields CDR1 SNHLY and CDR2 FYNNEI. Trimming took 10 bases from V and 3 from J; bases not matched to a gene: 13.

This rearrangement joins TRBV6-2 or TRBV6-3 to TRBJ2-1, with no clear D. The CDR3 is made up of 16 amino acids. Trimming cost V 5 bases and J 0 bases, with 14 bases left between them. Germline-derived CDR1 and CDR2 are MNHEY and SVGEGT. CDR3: CASSLNQKSSYNEQFF. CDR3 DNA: TGTGCCAGCAGTCTAAACCAAAAGAGCTCCTACAATGAGCAGTTCTTC.

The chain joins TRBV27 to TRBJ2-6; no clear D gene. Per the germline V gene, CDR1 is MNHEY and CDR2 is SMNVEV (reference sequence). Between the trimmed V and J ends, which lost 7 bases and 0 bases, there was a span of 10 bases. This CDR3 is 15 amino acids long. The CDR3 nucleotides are TGTGCCAGCACCAATCTACCCTCTGGGGCCAACGTCCTGACTTTC. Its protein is CASTNLPSGANVLTF. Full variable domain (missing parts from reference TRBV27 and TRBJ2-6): EAQVTQNPRYLITVTGKKLTVTCSQNMNHEYMSWYRQDPGLGLRQIYYSMNVEVTDKGDVPEGYKVSRKEKRNFPLILESPSPNQTSLYFCASTNLPSGANVLTFGAGSRLTVL.

The CDR3 DNA follows: TGTGCCAGCAGCTTAAAGCCCCACCCCCAGTCGGGGGTTGGCTACACCTTC. Encoded protein: CASSLKPHPQSGVGYTF. The chain links TRBV7-3 to TRBJ1-2; possible D gene TRBD1, 5 bases. V lost 1 base and J 7 bases, leaving 22 bases between the germline ends. The CDR3 totals 17 residues. Germline loops: CDR1 SGHTA, CDR2 FQGTGA.

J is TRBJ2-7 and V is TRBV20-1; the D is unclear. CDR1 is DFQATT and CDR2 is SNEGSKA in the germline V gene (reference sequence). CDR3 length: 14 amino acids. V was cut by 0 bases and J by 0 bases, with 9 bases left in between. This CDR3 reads CSARDGARSYEQYF. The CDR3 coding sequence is TGCAGTGCTAGAGATGGAGCCCGCTCCTACGAGCAGTACTTC.

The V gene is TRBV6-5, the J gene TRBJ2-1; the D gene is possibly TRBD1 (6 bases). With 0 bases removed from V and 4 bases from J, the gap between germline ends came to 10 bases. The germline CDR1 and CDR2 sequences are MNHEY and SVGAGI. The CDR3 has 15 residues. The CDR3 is CASSYSGQQYNEQFF. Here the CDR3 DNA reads TGTGCCAGCAGTTACTCAGGACAGCAGTACAATGAGCAGTTCTTC.